The rows below give T cell receptor beta chains drawn from one sample of a study of T-cell memory formation after mild COVID-19. TCRdb analysed the 5' RACE reads with MiXCR anew, one entry per CDR3 protein. This sample has fewer than 200,000 distinct CDR3 sequences, with around 21% found just once. What was sequenced was PBMCs or a T cell subset sorted from them (not recorded which). The source of these receptors is an adult woman who had mild COVID-19 (a few samples of this study predate the infection). Cell type and time point are not known. Both conserved end residues are part of each CDR3. The D gene is left open where the match is weak. Where a row states a size, it is once, few, many or the class of an expanded clone; other rows omit it.

>TRBJ2-2|TRBD2|TRBV27|few
TGTGCCAGCAGTTTAACGACACTAGCGGGAGGGATCACCGGGGAGCTGTTTTTT
CASSLTTLAGGITGELFF
>TRBJ1-1|-|TRBV9|few
TGTGCCAGCAGCGTAAGCGGGGGCGCTGAAGCTTTCTTT
CASSVSGGAEAFF
>TRBJ2-1|-|TRBV5-6|-
TGTGCCAGCAGTTGGGGACCCTCGGGCAATGAGCAGTTCTTC
CASSWGPSGNEQFF
>TRBJ2-7|-|TRBV5-1|-
TGCGCCTGCAGCTTGAGCAGGGGCTCCTACGAGCAGTACTTC
CACSLSRGSYEQYF
>TRBJ2-7|TRBD1|TRBV27|-
TGTGCCAGCAGGTTTAAGGGGGCGAGAGAGCAGTACTTT
CASRFKGAREQYF
>TRBJ2-7|-|TRBV27|-
TGTGCCAGCAGAGACAGTTTGAGCTCCTACGAGCAGTACTTC
CASRDSLSSYEQYF
>TRBJ2-1|-|TRBV7-6|-
TGTGCCAGCAGCATTACTTTTAATGAGCAGTTCTTC
CASSITFNEQFF
>TRBJ2-7|-|TRBV20-1|few
TGCAGTGCCCCTGGGGTAGGGACCTACGAGCAGTACTTC
CSAPGVGTYEQYF
>TRBJ1-2|-|TRBV15|few
TGTGCCACCAGCAGAGATTTTCAGGAGGGGATTTATGGCTACACCTTC
CATSRDFQEGIYGYTF
>TRBJ2-7|TRBD1|TRBV7-3|-
TGTGCCAGCAGCTGGGACAGGGGAGACTACGAGCAGTACTTC
CASSWDRGDYEQYF
>TRBJ2-7|-|TRBV4-3|few
TGCGCCAGCAGCCAAGGCCGGGAAGCCTACTACGAGCAGTACTTC
CASSQGREAYYEQYF
>TRBJ2-7|TRBD2|TRBV5-6|-
TGTGCCAGCAGCCCCTCTCTAGCGGGGTACTCCTACGAGCAGTACTTC
CASSPSLAGYSYEQYF
>TRBJ2-3|TRBD2|TRBV7-6|few
TGTGCCAGCAGCCCACTAGCGGGGGGAGGAGATACGCAGTATTTT
CASSPLAGGGDTQYF
>TRBJ2-2|TRBD1|TRBV20-1|many
TGCAGTGCTAGAATACAGGGGGAGGACGCCGGGGAGCTGTTTTTT
CSARIQGEDAGELFF
>TRBJ2-5|TRBD1|TRBV2|-
TGTGCCAGCAGTGACTGGGACAGGGGGCAAGAGACCCAGTACTTC
CASSDWDRGQETQYF
>TRBJ2-1|TRBD1|TRBV6-1|-
TGTGCCAGCAGTGTACAGGGGGCCTACAATGAGCAGTTCTTC
CASSVQGAYNEQFF
>TRBJ2-3|-|TRBV25-1|-
TGTGCCAGCCGGACCTTTGCAGATACGCAGTATTTT
CASRTFADTQYF
>TRBJ2-7|-|TRBV12-3/TRBV12-4|-
TGTGCCAGCACCGCGAGCTACGAGCAGTACTTC
CASTASYEQYF
>TRBJ2-3|-|TRBV11-2|few
TGTGCCAGCAGCCTGTGGTCAGATACGCAGTATTTT
CASSLWSDTQYF
>TRBJ1-1|TRBD1|TRBV6-5|few
TGTGCCAGCAGTTACACAGGGGGTCCGAACACTGAAGCTTTCTTT
CASSYTGGPNTEAFF
>TRBJ2-7|TRBD1|TRBV7-9|-
TGTGCCAGCAGCTTAGAGGACAGGGGAAACGAGCAGTACTTC
CASSLEDRGNEQYF
>TRBJ2-2|TRBD1|TRBV24-1|few
TGTGCCACCAGTGTCCCGGGACAGGGTACGGTGGACGGGGAGCTGTTTTTT
CATSVPGQGTVDGELFF
>TRBJ2-7|-|TRBV12-3/TRBV12-4|-
TGTGCCAGCAGTTTAGGGGCAGGTCCCCTCTACGAGCAGTACTTC
CASSLGAGPLYEQYF
>TRBJ2-5|-|TRBV4-3|many
TGCGCCAGCAGCCAAGATCGAGGAACTGGACCACAAGAGACCCAGTACTTC
CASSQDRGTGPQETQYF
>TRBJ2-7|TRBD1|TRBV7-2|-
TGTGCCAGCAGCTACCGGACAGGGGGTCTGGACGAGCAGTACTTC
CASSYRTGGLDEQYF
>TRBJ2-3|TRBD2|TRBV4-3|few
TGCGCCAGCAGCCAAGAAGATCGGCTAGCGGGACGAGGAGATACGCAGTATTTT
CASSQEDRLAGRGDTQYF
>TRBJ1-2|-|TRBV5-1|few
TGCGCCAGCAGTGGCACAGGGCATAAAGGATATGGCTACACCTTC
CASSGTGHKGYGYTF
>TRBJ1-1|-|TRBV10-3|-
TGTGCCACTTTGGAACCGGGGGCCACTGAAGCTTTCTTT
CATLEPGATEAFF
>TRBJ2-3|TRBD2|TRBV27|few
TGTGCCAGCTGGGTGGGACTAGCGACAGATACGCAGTATTTT
CASWVGLATDTQYF
>TRBJ2-7|-|TRBV5-6|-
TGTGCCAGCAGCTTGGGCGGCAGTCGGTTAATCTACGAGCAGTACTTC
CASSLGGSRLIYEQYF
>TRBJ2-7|TRBD1|TRBV9|many
TGTGCCAGCAGCGTCCAAACAGGGGAAGGTGTCTACGAGCAGTACTTC
CASSVQTGEGVYEQYF
>TRBJ1-3|-|TRBV9|once
TGTGCCAGCAGCGTAGGTCGCGGTGGAAACACCATATATTTT
CASSVGRGGNTIYF
>TRBJ2-2|TRBD1|TRBV6-2/TRBV6-3|few
TGTGCCAGCAGCCTCGGGACAGCCGACACCGGGGAGCTGTTTTTT
CASSLGTADTGELFF
>TRBJ1-2|TRBD1|TRBV7-9|few
TGTGCCAGCGCAGGGACAGACTCGTTCGACTATGGCTACACCTTC
CASAGTDSFDYGYTF
>TRBJ2-7|-|TRBV20-1|once
TGCAGTGCCCCGACCGGACAGCATTACTACGAGCAGTACTTC
CSAPTGQHYYEQYF
>TRBJ1-1|-|TRBV21-1|-
TGTGCCAGCAGCAAACCTCAAAAAACAGGAATGGTTGAAGCTTTCTTT
CASSKPQKTGMVEAFF
>TRBJ1-1|-|TRBV6-5|few
TGTGCCAGCAGTTATCATGAGAACACTGAAGCTTTCTTT
CASSYHENTEAFF
>TRBJ2-3|TRBD2|TRBV9|few
TGTGCCAGCAGCGAGTGGGGGGGGAGCACAGATACGCAGTATTTT
CASSEWGGSTDTQYF
>TRBJ2-3|-|TRBV11-2|few
TGTGCCAGCTCGGGGGGCACAGATACGCAGTATTTT
CASSGGTDTQYF
>TRBJ2-5|-|TRBV20-1|-
TGCAGTGCCCCCCAGGGGGGCGAACTGGATGTGACCCAGTACTTC
CSAPQGGELDVTQYF
>TRBJ2-1|TRBD1|TRBV11-3|-
TGTGCCAGCAGCTTACTACCGGGACAGGGGACCAACAATGAGCAGTTCTTC
CASSLLPGQGTNNEQFF
>TRBJ2-7|-|TRBV27|many
TGTGCCAGCGGGCCCAACAATGGGGTCTACGAGCAGTACTTC
CASGPNNGVYEQYF
>TRBJ2-7|-|TRBV30|-
TGTGCCTGGGGACTGACCTACGAGCAGTACTTC
CAWGLTYEQYF
>TRBJ1-1|-|TRBV10-2|few
TGCGCCAGCAGTGAACCCTACAGGGTCGATCTAGGAGCTTTCTTT
CASSEPYRVDLGAFF
>TRBJ1-4|-|TRBV7-6|many
TGTGCCAGCAGCCTGGGACTTAATGAAAAACTGTTTTTT
CASSLGLNEKLFF
>TRBJ2-1|-|TRBV4-1|-
TGCGCCAGCAGCCCACAGCCGGGGGCGAAAGACAATGAGCAGTTCTTC
CASSPQPGAKDNEQFF